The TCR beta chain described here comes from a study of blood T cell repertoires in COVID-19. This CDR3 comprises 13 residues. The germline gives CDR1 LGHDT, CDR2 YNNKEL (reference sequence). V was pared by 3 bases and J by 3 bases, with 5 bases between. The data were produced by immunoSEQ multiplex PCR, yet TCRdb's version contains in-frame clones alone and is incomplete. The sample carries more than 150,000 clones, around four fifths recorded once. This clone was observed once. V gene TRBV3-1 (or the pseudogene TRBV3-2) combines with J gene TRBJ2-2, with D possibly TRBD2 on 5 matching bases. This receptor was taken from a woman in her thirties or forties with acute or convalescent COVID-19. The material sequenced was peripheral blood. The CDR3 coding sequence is TGTGCCAGCAGCCACGGGGACACCGGGGAGCTGTTTTTT. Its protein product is CASSHGDTGELFF.